Listed below are T cell receptor beta chains from one sample, sequenced in a study of T cells in pancreatic ductal adenocarcinoma. Generated by immunoSEQ multiplex PCR, the TCRdb table keeps only in-frame clones and is missing some. The sample holds approximately 16,000 clones, around 91% seen once. Sequencing was performed on PBMCs. These TCRs come from a human donor with pancreatic ductal adenocarcinoma. The CDR3 runs from the conserved cysteine through the conserved F or W. D genes are given only for firm matches. For some rows the clone size is stated as once, few or many, or as a class when expanded; others skip it.

abundance: .
v_gene: TRBV28
d_gene: .
j_gene: TRBJ1-1
CDR3nt: TGTGCCAGCAGATTCTCGAGCGGGGGATATGAAGCTTTCTTT
CDR3aa: CASRFSSGGYEAFF

abundance: .
v_gene: TRBV4-3
d_gene: .
j_gene: TRBJ2-3
CDR3nt: TGCGCCAGCAGCCTTGGGCTGGGTAGCACAGATACGCAGTATTTT
CDR3aa: CASSLGLGSTDTQYF

abundance: .
v_gene: TRBV9
d_gene: .
j_gene: TRBJ2-1
CDR3nt: TGTGCCAGCAGCGTAGTCGAGGGCCTCCCTAGCTCCTACAATGAGCAGTTCTTC
CDR3aa: CASSVVEGLPSSYNEQFF

abundance: .
v_gene: TRBV19
d_gene: TRBD2
j_gene: TRBJ2-1
CDR3nt: TGTGCCAGTAACGGGAGGGCCTTCAATGAGCAGTTCTTC
CDR3aa: CASNGRAFNEQFF

abundance: .
v_gene: TRBV4-3
d_gene: TRBD1
j_gene: TRBJ1-1
CDR3nt: TGCGCCAGCAGCCAAGTAACAGGGGGGAACACTGAAGCTTTCTTT
CDR3aa: CASSQVTGGNTEAFF

abundance: few
v_gene: TRBV28
d_gene: .
j_gene: TRBJ1-4
CDR3nt: TGTGCCAGCAGTTTTTTGGACCCGGGTAATGAAAAACTGTTTTTT
CDR3aa: CASSFLDPGNEKLFF

abundance: .
v_gene: TRBV5-6
d_gene: TRBD1
j_gene: TRBJ2-2
CDR3nt: TGTGCCAGCAGCTTGGCCGGGACAGGGACTCGGCTGTTTTTT
CDR3aa: CASSLAGTGTRLFF

abundance: once
v_gene: TRBV10-3
d_gene: .
j_gene: TRBJ1-1
CDR3nt: TGTGCCATCAGTGATCTTCCCGGGACCGCCAAATTATCCAACCAACGAAGAATGAACACTGAAGCTTTCTTT
CDR3aa: CAISDLPGTAKLSNQRRMNTEAFF

abundance: .
v_gene: TRBV5-6
d_gene: TRBD1
j_gene: TRBJ1-6
CDR3nt: TGTGCCAGCAGCTTGGCTCAGGGGGTCGGGGCGAAATCACCCCTCCACTTT
CDR3aa: CASSLAQGVGAKSPLHF

abundance: .
v_gene: TRBV7-8
d_gene: .
j_gene: TRBJ2-3
CDR3nt: TGTGCCAGCACCCCCTTTAGTCCCTTCGTAACAGATACGCAGTATTTT
CDR3aa: CASTPFSPFVTDTQYF

abundance: .
v_gene: TRBV19
d_gene: .
j_gene: TRBJ1-5
CDR3nt: TGTGCCAGTAGTATTTTGGGGGCCGCGTATAGCAATCAGCCCCAGCATTTT
CDR3aa: CASSILGAAYSNQPQHF

abundance: .
v_gene: TRBV25-1
d_gene: .
j_gene: TRBJ2-3
CDR3nt: TGTGCCAGCAGTGAATGGAGCACAGATACGCAGTATTTT
CDR3aa: CASSEWSTDTQYF

abundance: .
v_gene: TRBV11-3
d_gene: .
j_gene: TRBJ1-6
CDR3nt: TGTGCCAGCAGCAAGGACGGGAGCTCCTATAATTCACCCCTCCACTTT
CDR3aa: CASSKDGSSYNSPLHF

abundance: .
v_gene: TRBV6-1
d_gene: .
j_gene: TRBJ2-7
CDR3nt: TGTGCCAGCAGGGGCTTACGGGACAACTCCTACGAGCAGTACTTC
CDR3aa: CASRGLRDNSYEQYF

abundance: .
v_gene: TRBV7-2
d_gene: .
j_gene: TRBJ2-6
CDR3nt: TGTGCCAGCAGCCGGAGCTCTGGGGCCAACGTCCTGACTTTC
CDR3aa: CASSRSSGANVLTF

abundance: .
v_gene: TRBV11-3
d_gene: .
j_gene: TRBJ2-1
CDR3nt: TGTGCCAGCAGCTTCACCCGTAATGAGCAGTTCTTC
CDR3aa: CASSFTRNEQFF

abundance: .
v_gene: TRBV9
d_gene: TRBD2
j_gene: TRBJ2-3
CDR3nt: TGTGCCAGCAGCGGTAGCGGGGGGGCGCTACCTAGCACAGATACGCAGTATTTT
CDR3aa: CASSGSGGALPSTDTQYF